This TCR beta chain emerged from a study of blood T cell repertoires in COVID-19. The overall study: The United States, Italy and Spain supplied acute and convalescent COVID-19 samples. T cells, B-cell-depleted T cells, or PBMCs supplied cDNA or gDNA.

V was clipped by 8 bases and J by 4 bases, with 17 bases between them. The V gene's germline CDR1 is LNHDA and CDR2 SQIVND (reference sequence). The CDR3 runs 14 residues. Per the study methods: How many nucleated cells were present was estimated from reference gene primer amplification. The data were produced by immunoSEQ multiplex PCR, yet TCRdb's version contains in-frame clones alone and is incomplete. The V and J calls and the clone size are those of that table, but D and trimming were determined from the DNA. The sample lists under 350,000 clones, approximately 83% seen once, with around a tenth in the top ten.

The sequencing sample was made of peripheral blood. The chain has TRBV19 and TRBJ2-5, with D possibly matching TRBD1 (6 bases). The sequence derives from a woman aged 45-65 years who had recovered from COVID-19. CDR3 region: CASGTGRGRETQYF. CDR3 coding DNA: TGTGCCAGTGGGACGGGCAGGGGCCGAGAGACCCAGTACTTC.